The 22 T cell receptor beta chains below all came from one sample that was sequenced in a study of cytomegalovirus exposure and HLA in healthy donors. The PCR used 60 Vbeta and 13 Jbeta primers. TCRdb's copy holds only in-frame clones and misses some; the assay was immunoSEQ multiplex PCR. Of under 200,000 clones in the sample, around four fifths were seen once. The sequenced sample consisted of PBMCs. All receptors come from a male donor in good health and CMV-seropositive.

This clone was seen more than once but under ten times. The rearrangement links TRBV2 to TRBJ2-7, with D possibly TRBD1 on 7 matching bases. Trimming cost V 6 bases and J 3 bases, with 15 bases left between them. CDR3 length equals 14 residues. Germline V CDR1 and CDR2: SNHLY, FYNNEI. DNA of the CDR3: TGTGCCAGCAGCTCGCAGGGGGGAAACTACGAGCAGTACTTC. It encodes CASSSQGGNYEQYF. The variable domain in full, with the rest retrieved from reference TRBV2 and TRBJ2-7, is EPEVTQTPSHQVTQMGQEVILRCVPISNHLYFYWYRQILGQKVEFLVSFYNNEISEKSEIFDDQFSVERPDGSNFTLKIRSTKLEDSAMYFCASSSQGGNYEQYFGPGTRLTVT.

The V gene is TRBV10-2, the J gene TRBJ2-5, with TRBD1 matching 8 bases. The CDR3 covers 16 residues. CDR1 and CDR2 from the germline V gene are WSHSY and SAAADI. V trimming: 4 bases; J trimming: 2 bases; junction bases outside the gene matches: 9. The CDR3 DNA follows: TGCGCCAGCAGTGTCACGGGACAGGCGACTCAAGAGACCCAGTACTTC. Amino acids: CASSVTGQATQETQYF.

As DNA, the CDR3 is TGTGCCAGCAGTTACTCCTTCGGGACAGGTGCCGGCTACACCTTC. Translating gives CASSYSFGTGAGYTF. The chain is built from TRBV6-5 and TRBJ1-2; 8 bases are shared with TRBD1. With 0 bases clipped from V and 8 bases from J, the junction kept 8 bases outside the gene matches. Germline-derived CDR1 and CDR2 are MNHEY and SVGAGI. This CDR3 region has 15 residues.

The chain is built from TRBV6-4 and TRBJ2-6; tentatively, D is TRBD2 (5 bases). Germline CDR1 reads MRHNA; CDR2 reads SNTAGT. The CDR3 has 16 amino acids. Deletions cut 5 bases from V and 4 bases from J, with 15 bases between. CDR3 protein: CASSNSPGFGANVLTF. In nucleotides, the CDR3 is TGTGCCAGCAGTAATTCCCCGGGATTCGGGGCCAACGTCCTGACTTTC.

This clone was picked up a small number of times. The V gene is TRBV7-2, the J gene TRBJ2-3, with D unresolved. The CDR3 contains 15 residues. The V gene's germline CDR1 is SGHTA and CDR2 FQGNSA. With 5 bases removed from V and 0 bases from J, the gap between germline ends came to 12 bases. CDR3 amino acids: CASSHDLASTDTQYF. As DNA, the CDR3 is TGTGCCAGCAGCCACGACTTGGCTAGCACAGATACGCAGTATTTT.

This clone was counted once. CDR3 region: CASNGGFGTTGSGANVLTF. CDR3 sequence (DNA): TGTGCCAGCAACGGGGGTTTCGGGACTACTGGGTCTGGGGCCAACGTCCTGACTTTC. The gene calls are TRBV9 and TRBJ2-6, with TRBD2 identical over 7 bases. The germline CDR1 and CDR2 sequences are SGDLS and YYNGEE. V shed 6 bases, J shed 1 base, and the junction held 16 bases outside the gene matches. The CDR3 runs to 19 residues.

This clone was counted between two and nine times. This chain links TRBV7-6 with TRBJ2-1; 8 nucleotides agree with TRBD2. The CDR3 is 17 amino acids. Per germline, CDR1 SGHVS and CDR2 FNYEAQ. The ends lost 4 bases at V and 7 bases at J; junction bases unmatched: 15. CDR3 DNA: TGTGCCAGCAGCTCTAGCCCTATAAGGGCGGGGGGAAATGAGCAGTTCTTC. Its protein is CASSSSPIRAGGNEQFF.

This clone came up a few times. V is TRBV10-3 and J is TRBJ1-2; D remains ambiguous. CDR1 and CDR2 (germline): ENHRY, SYGVKD. The CDR3 contains 14 residues. V was trimmed by 10 bases and J by 8 bases, leaving 23 bases between them. CDR3 protein: CATGTERPSGGYTF. The CDR3 coding sequence is TGTGCCACGGGAACTGAGCGGCCTTCGGGAGGCTACACCTTC.

The J gene is TRBJ2-7, the V gene TRBV19; the match to TRBD1 covers 11 bases. The CDR3 contains 16 residues. Trimming cost V 5 bases and J 4 bases; bases outside gene matches: 10. Germline lookup yields CDR1 LNHDA and CDR2 SQIVND (reference sequence). The CDR3 DNA reads TGTGCCAGTAGTCCCTCCGGGACAGGGGGACTATACGAGCAGTACTTC. It codes for CASSPSGTGGLYEQYF.

The rearrangement joins TRBV5-6 to TRBJ1-2, with no clear D. Germline CDR1 SGHDT, CDR2 YYEEEE. V was shortened by 1 base and J by 4 bases, with 14 bases between the two germline ends. There are 15 residues in the CDR3. The chain's CDR3 is CASSLRGGVAYGYTF. CDR3 nucleotide sequence: TGTGCCAGCAGCTTGCGGGGTGGGGTTGCCTATGGCTACACCTTC.

The chain combines TRBV18 with TRBJ2-5, with 7 bases fitting TRBD1. Germline V lookup: CDR1 KGHSH, CDR2 LQKENI. The CDR3 contains 14 residues. V trimming: 6 bases; J trimming: 7 bases; junction bases outside the gene matches: 11. The CDR3 sequence is CASSPGQSQGTQYF. CDR3 sequence (DNA): TGTGCCAGCTCTCCGGGACAGTCCCAGGGGACCCAGTACTTC.

Points on this clone: This same CDR3 is encoded by further DNA sequences in the sample. The V and J genes are TRBV27 and TRBJ1-1; 7 bases line up with TRBD1. Losses at the gene ends were 5 bases for V and 4 bases for J; bases not matched to a gene: 4. Per the germline V gene, CDR1 is MNHEY and CDR2 is SMNVEV (reference sequence). CDR3 length equals 13 residues. The CDR3 region is CASSLSGGTEAFF. The CDR3 DNA follows: TGTGCCAGCAGTCTGTCAGGGGGCACTGAAGCTTTCTTT.

The genes are TRBV6-6 and TRBJ1-6; D is ambiguous. Germline CDR1 reads MNHNY; CDR2 reads SVGAGI (reference sequence). With 0 bases removed from V and 9 bases from J, the gap between germline ends came to 6 bases. This CDR3 comprises 13 residues. The CDR3 DNA reads as TGTGCCAGCAGTTACTCGGAGGGTTCACCCCTCCACTTT. It codes for CASSYSEGSPLHF.

Here the CDR3 reads CASSPGLASDTQYF. For the CDR3, the DNA is TGTGCCAGCAGCCCGGGACTAGCATCGGATACGCAGTATTTT. The chain recombines TRBV13 with TRBJ2-3; 9 bases are shared with TRBD2. J lost 6 bases, V lost 5 bases, and 6 bases had no gene match. This CDR3 is built from 14 residues. Germline V gene data show CDR1 as PRHDT and CDR2 as FYEKMQ (reference sequence).

With regard to this clone: Other DNA sequences in this sample translate to the same CDR3. The chain recombines TRBV27 with TRBJ1-2; 8 bases line up with TRBD1. The J segment lost 2 bases and the V segment lost 4 bases, leaving 0 bases of the junction unmatched. The CDR3 sequence is 13 residues long. From germline, CDR1 is MNHEY and CDR2 SMNVEV (reference sequence). Written as DNA, the CDR3 is TGTGCCAGCAGTTGGACAGGGAACTATGGCTACACCTTC. Its protein is CASSWTGNYGYTF.

The chain has TRBV6-5 and TRBJ1-2, with D possibly being TRBD1 (5 bases). CDR3 length equals 15 residues. Germline V CDR1 and CDR2: MNHEY, SVGAGI. Trimming cost V 0 bases and J 5 bases, with 13 bases left between them. This chain's CDR3 is CASSYSAGSGYGYTF. The CDR3 region has the DNA TGTGCCAGCAGTTACTCCGCAGGGTCCGGATATGGCTACACCTTC.

The rearrangement joins TRBV7-5 to TRBJ1-2; the listed D gene, TRBD1, was not tested against the DNA. TRBV7-5 is a pseudogene locus. This CDR3 has 13 residues. The CDR3 loop is CARRPGQRYGYTF. The CDR3 bases are TGTGCCAGAAGACCGGGACAGCGCTATGGCTACACCTTC.

The chain is built from TRBV6-1 and TRBJ1-5; 9 bases match TRBD1. Germline V CDR1 and CDR2: MNHNS, SASEGT. The CDR3 has 16 amino acids. J gave up 7 bases and V 4 bases, and 11 bases lay outside the gene matches. The CDR3 DNA reads as TGTGCCAGCAGTGCCCGGGACAGGGTGGTCGGCCAGCCCCAGCATTTT. Encoded protein: CASSARDRVVGQPQHF.

The rearrangement links TRBV21-1 to TRBJ2-7; TRBD2 is taken as the D call from the table, unchecked against the DNA. TRBV21-1 is a recognized pseudogene. The length of the CDR3 is 14 residues. The CDR3 DNA is TGTGCCAGCAGCAAAGCAGCTGCCGACTACGAGCAGTACTTC. The encoded protein is CASSKAAADYEQYF.

V is TRBV9 and J is TRBJ1-6, with 8 bases aligning to TRBD1. The CDR3 is 15 amino acids. The trim removed 3 bases at V and 7 bases at J, leaving 6 bases unmatched. Germline CDR1 is SGDLS and CDR2 is YYNGEE. The CDR3 coding sequence is TGTGCCAGCAGCGCGACAGGGGCAGGGAATTCACCCCTCCACTTT. Its protein is CASSATGAGNSPLHF.

This clone occurred a few times. The chain couples TRBV5-6 to TRBJ2-5; 7 bases line up with TRBD1. V lost 4 bases and J lost 3; bases outside the gene matches: 6. Germline loops: CDR1 SGHDT, CDR2 YYEEEE. The CDR3 consists of 14 residues. The DNA of the CDR3 is TGTGCCAGCAGCACCCGGACAGGCGAAGAGACCCAGTACTTC. It is translated as CASSTRTGEETQYF.

The V gene is TRBV5-5, the J gene TRBJ2-2, with 10 bases identical to TRBD1. CDR1 is SGHKS, CDR2 YYEKEE, per germline (reference sequence). This CDR3 spans 16 amino acids. Trimming cost V 1 base and J 7 bases; bases outside gene matches: 7. CDR3 sequence reads: CASSLLGTGVDGELFF. CDR3 coding DNA: TGTGCCAGCAGCTTGCTTGGGACAGGGGTTGACGGGGAGCTGTTTTTT. The full variable domain, in which reference TRBV5-5 and TRBJ2-2 provide the parts outside the CDR3, is DAGVTQSPTHLIKTRGQQVTLRCSPISGHKSVSWYQQVLGQGPQFIFQYYEKEERGRGNFPDRFSARQFPNYSSELNVNALLLGDSALYLCASSLLGTGVDGELFFGEGSRLTVL.